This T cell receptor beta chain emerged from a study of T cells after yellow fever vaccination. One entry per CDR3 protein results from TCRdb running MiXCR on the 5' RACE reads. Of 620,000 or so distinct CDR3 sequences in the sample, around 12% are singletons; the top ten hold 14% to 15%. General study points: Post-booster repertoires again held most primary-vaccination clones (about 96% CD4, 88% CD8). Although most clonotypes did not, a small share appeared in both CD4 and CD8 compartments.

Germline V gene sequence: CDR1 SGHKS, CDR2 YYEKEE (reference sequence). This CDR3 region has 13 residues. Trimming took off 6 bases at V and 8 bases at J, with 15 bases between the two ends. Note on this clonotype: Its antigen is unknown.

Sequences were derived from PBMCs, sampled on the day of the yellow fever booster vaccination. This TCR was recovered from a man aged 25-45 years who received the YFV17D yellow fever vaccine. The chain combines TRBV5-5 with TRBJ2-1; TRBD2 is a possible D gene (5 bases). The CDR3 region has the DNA TGTGCCAGCAATCGCGTTGCTAGCTATGAGCAGTTCTTC. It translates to CASNRVASYEQFF.